A selection of T cell receptor beta chains follows, all from one sample in a study of shared clonotypes between healthy human individuals. Assay: immunoSEQ multiplex PCR; the TCRdb copy retains only in-frame clones and omits some. Among around 1.6 million clones listed, about 98% were seen once. The sequenced sample consisted of naive CD4+ T cells sorted from blood. The receptors stem from a man younger than 40 in good health. Both conserved end residues are trimmed from each CDR3.

CDR3 | V
ASSFSPGQGASAF | TRBV7-6
ASSPESSTYGYT | TRBV18
ASSKDGNQPQH | TRBV5-1
ASSVGAGGDAF | TRBV9
ASSRSNSIDGDEQF | TRBV4-2
ASSSLRDQPQH | TRBV7-9
ASSHSTLILKEQY | TRBV14
ASDQGLNTEAF | TRBV2
ASSDNRDYGYT | TRBV25-1
ASSLSESWGAATNEKLF | TRBV7-9
SVKSAFGLIYEQY | TRBV29-1
ASSGSLNEKLF | TRBV28
ASSLNSGSGEQF | TRBV2
ASSLVSRLQF | TRBV5-1
AISDPRLGNTQY | TRBV10-3
ATSREIQDGYEQY | TRBV15
ASSEQGRMWAKLF | TRBV6-1
ASSLRQLLGYGYT | TRBV28
ASSLRRGSSYNEQF | TRBV7-2
AWSVDRANQPQH | TRBV30
ASSLRQNTEAF | TRBV27
ASGASFGTQY | TRBV4-3
ASSQTGGSYEQY | TRBV18
ASSLETGIGYGYT | TRBV7-2
ASSGGLAGMTDTQY | TRBV6-6
ASSVAPGTSAGELF | TRBV9
ASSGSLGQGQGEKLF | TRBV25-1